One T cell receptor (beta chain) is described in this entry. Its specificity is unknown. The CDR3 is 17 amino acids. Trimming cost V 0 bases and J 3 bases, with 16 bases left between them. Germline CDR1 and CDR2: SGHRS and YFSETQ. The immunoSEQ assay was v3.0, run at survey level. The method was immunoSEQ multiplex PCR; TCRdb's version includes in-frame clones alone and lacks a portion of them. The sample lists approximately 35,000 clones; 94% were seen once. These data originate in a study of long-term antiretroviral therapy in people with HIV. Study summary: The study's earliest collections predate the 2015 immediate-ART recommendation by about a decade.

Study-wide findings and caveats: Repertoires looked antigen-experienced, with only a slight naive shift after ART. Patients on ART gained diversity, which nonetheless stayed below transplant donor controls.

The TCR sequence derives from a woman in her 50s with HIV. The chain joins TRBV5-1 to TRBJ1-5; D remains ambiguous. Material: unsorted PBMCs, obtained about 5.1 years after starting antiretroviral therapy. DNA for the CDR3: TGCGCCAGCAGCTTGGTTCTGTCAGCTAGTATCAATCAGCCCCAGCATTTT. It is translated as CASSLVLSASINQPQHF.